Detailed here is one T cell receptor beta chain. Antigen: not known. TCR alpha and beta CDR3 regions were amplified from RNA using iRepertoire nested multiplex PCR. Tissue mRNA or PBMC total RNA, roughly 100-400 ng, went into one-step reverse transcription and amplification. TCRdb reprocessed the multiplex PCR reads via MiXCR and lists one record per CDR3 protein. The sample consists of some 190,000 distinct CDR3 sequences, more than 25% of them appearing once. The CDR3 totals 12 residues. The germline V and J ends were trimmed by 2 bases and 7 bases, with 11 bases remaining between them. Germline loops: CDR1 GTSNPN, CDR2 SVGIG (reference sequence). The source of the sample is a study of glioma-infiltrating T cells. Study-level findings and limits: Gliomas, especially low-grade, showed above-expected tissue-blood divergence; non-neoplastic patients showed below. Only very few CDR3 sequences appeared in both tissue and blood.

The TCR sequence derives from a human donor with low-grade glioma or glioblastoma, undergoing nonglioma brain surgery, or in good health (not recorded which). The specimen was glioma tissue, nonneoplastic brain tissue, or PBMCs (not recorded which). This chain links TRBV30 with TRBJ2-5; a weak D match, TRBD1 (5 bases). Written as DNA, the CDR3 is TGTGCCTGGAGTATCCCGCAGGGGACCCAGTACTTC. It encodes CAWSIPQGTQYF.